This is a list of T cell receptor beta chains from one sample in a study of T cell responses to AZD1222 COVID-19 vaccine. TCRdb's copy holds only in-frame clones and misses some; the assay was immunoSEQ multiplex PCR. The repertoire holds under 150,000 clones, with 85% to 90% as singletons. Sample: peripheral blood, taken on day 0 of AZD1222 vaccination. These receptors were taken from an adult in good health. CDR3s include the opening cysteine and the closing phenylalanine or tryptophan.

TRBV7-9 CASSSTPTAYGYTF
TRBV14 CASSRRAGLGRWEKLFF
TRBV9 CASSVAARGGGDTQYF
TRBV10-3 CAISGLDQAYNEQFF
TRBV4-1 CASSQEGGQGAFVQPQHF
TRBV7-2 CASSLRTPGAYEQYF
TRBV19 CASSFRGLSTDTQYF
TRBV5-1 CASSLSGTAVEAFF
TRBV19 CASSKVAEETQYF
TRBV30 CAWSVRVTRTDTQYF
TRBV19 CASSPPGTVAKNIQYF
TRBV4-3 CASSQDPLAGDADYNEQFF
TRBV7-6 CASSVLQGGNEKLFF